The source of this T cell receptor beta chain is a study of identifying expanded T cells in peripheral blood. The germline gives CDR1 LNHDA, CDR2 SQIVND (reference sequence). The germline V and J ends were trimmed by 9 bases and 4 bases, with 19 bases remaining between them. This CDR3 region has 14 residues. No infections or other immune events were documented during collection. The protocol was immunoSEQ multiplex PCR, while the TCRdb copy is restricted to in-frame clones and leaves out a portion. Counted here are around 81,000 clones, roughly 81% occurring once; the ten biggest clones make up roughly 4%. Notes on the study in general: Variance in clone template counts between two-week samples significantly increased with total template count across all healthy donors.

About this clone itself: Its antigen remains unknown.

J is TRBJ2-7 and V is TRBV19; TRBD1 or TRBD2 may be the D gene (5 bases each). The sample taken for sequencing was blood. The receptor comes from a person between 18 and 70 years old in good health. The CDR3 DNA is TGTGCCAGAGAGACTGAGGGGCTGAATTACGAGCAGTACTTC. It yields the protein CARETEGLNYEQYF.